This T cell receptor beta chain was captured by sequencing in a study of blood T cell repertoires in COVID-19. The CDR3 contains 15 residues. The V and J ends lost 4 bases and 2 bases respectively, with 9 bases between them. Germline values: CDR1 LGHNT, CDR2 FRNRAP. TCRdb's table, derived via immunoSEQ multiplex PCR, lists solely in-frame clones and lacks some. The profile shows around 47,000 clones, more than 75% of them singletons. Sequencing used peripheral blood. V usage is TRBV12-5 and J usage is TRBJ1-6; D might be TRBD1 (5 bases). The sequence was collected from a man in his forties with COVID-19, enrolled during active disease. In DNA form, the CDR3 reads TGTGCTAGTGGTTGGTCGACAGCCTATAATTCACCCCTCCACTTT. Residues: CASGWSTAYNSPLHF. The full variable domain, in which reference TRBV12-5 and TRBJ1-6 provide the parts outside the CDR3, is DARVTQTPRHKVTEMGQEVTMRCQPILGHNTVFWYRQTMMQGLELLAYFRNRAPLDDSGMPKDRFSAEMPDATLATLKIQPSEPRDSAVYFCASGWSTAYNSPLHFGNGTRLTVT.